The clone carrying this T cell receptor (beta chain) was detected a few times. The antigen remains unidentified. The CDR3 spans 15 residues. V lost 3 bases to trimming and J lost 3 bases; unmatched junction nucleotides: 4. The V gene's germline CDR1 is SGHTA and CDR2 FQGNSA. The entry originates in a study of identical twins. Study-level points and caveats: Weaker excess sharing between twins was seen in beta out-of-frame sequences. While abundant cord blood beta clonotypes carried fewer insertions, memory repertoires showed no such pattern.

Template switching (which added a universal primer site) was used, and cDNA carried unique molecular identifiers. One entry per CDR3 protein results from TCRdb running MiXCR on the 5' RACE reads. The sample shows roughly 1,500,000 distinct CDR3 sequences, 32% of them seen only once. The clonotype was recovered from a newborn girl in good health. The source material was cord blood. The chain recombines TRBV7-2 with TRBJ2-4, with TRBD2 matching 8 bases. Written as DNA, the CDR3 is TGTGCCAGCAGCTTCGCGGGAGGAGGCAAAAACATTCAGTACTTC. Translating it yields CASSFAGGGKNIQYF.